This TCR beta chain is from a study of shared clonotypes between healthy human individuals. Profiling relied on immunoSEQ multiplex PCR, and the TCRdb table lists in-frame clones only, not all of them. Here the sample spans around 2,000,000 clones, roughly 95% being singletons. Germline CDR1 is SGHNT and CDR2 is YENEEA. The CDR3 runs 12 residues. The sequence derives from a man younger than 30 in good health. Source material: naive CD4+ T cells sorted from blood. Indicated subset: CD45RA+ positively selected. The chain carries TRBV11-3 and TRBJ1-5; no definite D call. The CDR3 DNA is TGTACCCATCGAGGGCCGAGTCAGCCCCAGCATTTT. Translation gives CTHRGPSQPQHF. Variable domain in full (rest from reference TRBV11-3 and TRBJ1-5): EAGVVQSPRYKIIEKKQPVAFWCNPISGHNTLYWYLQNLGQGPELLIRYENEEAVDDSQLPKDRFSAERLKGVDSTLKIQPAELGDSAVYLCTHRGPSQPQHFGDGTRLSIL.